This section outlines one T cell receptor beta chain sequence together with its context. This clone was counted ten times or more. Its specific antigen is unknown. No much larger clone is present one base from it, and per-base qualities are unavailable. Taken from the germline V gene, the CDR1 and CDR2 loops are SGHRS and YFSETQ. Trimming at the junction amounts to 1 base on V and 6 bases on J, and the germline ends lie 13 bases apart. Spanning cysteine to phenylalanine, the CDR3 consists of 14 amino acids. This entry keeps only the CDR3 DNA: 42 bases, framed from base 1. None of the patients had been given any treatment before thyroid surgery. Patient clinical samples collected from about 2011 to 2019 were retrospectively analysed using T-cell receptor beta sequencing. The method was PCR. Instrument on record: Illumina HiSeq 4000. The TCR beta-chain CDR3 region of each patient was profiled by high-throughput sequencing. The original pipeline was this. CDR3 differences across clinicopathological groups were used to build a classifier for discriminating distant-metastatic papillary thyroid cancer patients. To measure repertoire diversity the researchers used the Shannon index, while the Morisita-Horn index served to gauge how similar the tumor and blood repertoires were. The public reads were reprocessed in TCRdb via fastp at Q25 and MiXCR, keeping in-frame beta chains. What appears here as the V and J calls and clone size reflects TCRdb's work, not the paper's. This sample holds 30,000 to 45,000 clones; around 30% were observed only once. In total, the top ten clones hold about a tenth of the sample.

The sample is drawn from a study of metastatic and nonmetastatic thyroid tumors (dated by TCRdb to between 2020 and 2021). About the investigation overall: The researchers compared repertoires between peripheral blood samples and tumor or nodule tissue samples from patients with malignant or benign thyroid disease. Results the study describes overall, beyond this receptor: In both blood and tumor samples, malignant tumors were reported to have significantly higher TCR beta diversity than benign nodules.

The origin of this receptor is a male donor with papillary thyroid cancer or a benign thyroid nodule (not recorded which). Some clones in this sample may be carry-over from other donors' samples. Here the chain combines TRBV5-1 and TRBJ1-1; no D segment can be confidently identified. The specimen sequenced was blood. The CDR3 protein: CASSLPEVGAEAFF. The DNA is TGCGCCAGCAGCTTGCCAGAGGTGGGCGCTGAAGCTTTCTTT.